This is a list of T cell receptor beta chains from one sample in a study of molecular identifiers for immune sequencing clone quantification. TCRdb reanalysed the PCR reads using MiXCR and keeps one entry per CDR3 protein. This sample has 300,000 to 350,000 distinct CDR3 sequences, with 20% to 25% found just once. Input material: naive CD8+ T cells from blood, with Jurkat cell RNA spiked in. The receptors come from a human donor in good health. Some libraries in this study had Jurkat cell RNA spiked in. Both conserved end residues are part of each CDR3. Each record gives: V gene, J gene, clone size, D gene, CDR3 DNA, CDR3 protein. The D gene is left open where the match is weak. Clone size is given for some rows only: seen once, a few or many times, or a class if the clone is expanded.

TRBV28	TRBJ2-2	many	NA	TGTGCCATCACCCCCGAAGTGACAAGTCCAACCGGGGAGCTGTTTTTT	CAITPEVTSPTGELFF
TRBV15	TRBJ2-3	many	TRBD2	TGTGCCACCAGCAGCGAGCGGGAGTGGTCAGATACGCAGTATTTT	CATSSEREWSDTQYF
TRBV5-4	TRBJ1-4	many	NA	TGTGCCAGCAGCCAGAAATGGGGTGAAGGAAAACTGTTTTTT	CASSQKWGEGKLFF
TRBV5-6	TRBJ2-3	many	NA	TGTGCCAGCAGCTACCGGGACTTTGGCACAGATACGCAGTATTTT	CASSYRDFGTDTQYF
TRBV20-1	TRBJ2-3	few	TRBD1	TGCAGTGCTAGCTTCCGGACAGGGGGCGTAGATACGCAGTATTTT	CSASFRTGGVDTQYF
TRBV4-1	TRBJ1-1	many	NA	TGCGCCAGCAGCCAAGATGACAACATGAACACTGAAGCTTTCTTT	CASSQDDNMNTEAFF
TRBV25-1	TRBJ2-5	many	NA	TGTGCCAGCAGTGTGGCAGCCCAAGAGACCCAGTACTTC	CASSVAAQETQYF
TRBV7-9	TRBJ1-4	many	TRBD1	TGTGCCAGCAGCCCCATCACAGGGGCTAATGAAAAACTGTTTTTT	CASSPITGANEKLFF
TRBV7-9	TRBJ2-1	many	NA	TGTGCCAGCAGCGGGCCACCGGGACTTTTCGATGAGCAGTTCTTC	CASSGPPGLFDEQFF
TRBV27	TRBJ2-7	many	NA	TGTGCCAGCAGTACCGCTGACAGGATGACGACCTACGAGCAGTACTTC	CASSTADRMTTYEQYF
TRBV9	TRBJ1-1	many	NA	TGTGCCAGCAGCGTAGGTGGGGGGGCAGGCACTGAAGCTTTCTTT	CASSVGGGAGTEAFF
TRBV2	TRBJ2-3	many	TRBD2	TGTGCCAGCAGTGAGACTAGCGGGAGTGATACGCAGTATTTT	CASSETSGSDTQYF
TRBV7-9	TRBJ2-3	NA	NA	TGTGCCAGCAGCTCGGGACTTGGGATCACAGATACGCAGTATTTT	CASSSGLGITDTQYF
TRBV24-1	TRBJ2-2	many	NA	TGTGCCACCGGACCTAGGAACACCGGGGAGCTGTTTTTT	CATGPRNTGELFF
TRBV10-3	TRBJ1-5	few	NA	TGTGCCACCGCAGGGGAGGGACAGCCCCAGCATTTT	CATAGEGQPQHF
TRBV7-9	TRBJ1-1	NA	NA	TGTGCCAGCAGCTTAGGTACCACTGGAGCTTTCTTT	CASSLGTTGAFF